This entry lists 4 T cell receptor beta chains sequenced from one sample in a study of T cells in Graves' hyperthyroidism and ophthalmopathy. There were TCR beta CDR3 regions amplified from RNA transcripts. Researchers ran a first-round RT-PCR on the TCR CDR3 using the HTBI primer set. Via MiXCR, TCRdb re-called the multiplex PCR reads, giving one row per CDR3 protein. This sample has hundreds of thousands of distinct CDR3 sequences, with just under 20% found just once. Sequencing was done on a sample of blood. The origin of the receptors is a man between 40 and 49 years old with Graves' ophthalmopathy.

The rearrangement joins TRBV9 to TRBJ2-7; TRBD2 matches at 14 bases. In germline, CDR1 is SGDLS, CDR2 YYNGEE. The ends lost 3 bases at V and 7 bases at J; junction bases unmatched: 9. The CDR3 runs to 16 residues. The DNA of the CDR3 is TGTGCCAGCAGCGCCCCCGGGACTAGCGGGAGTGGTGAGCAGTACTTC. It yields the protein CASSAPGTSGSGEQYF.

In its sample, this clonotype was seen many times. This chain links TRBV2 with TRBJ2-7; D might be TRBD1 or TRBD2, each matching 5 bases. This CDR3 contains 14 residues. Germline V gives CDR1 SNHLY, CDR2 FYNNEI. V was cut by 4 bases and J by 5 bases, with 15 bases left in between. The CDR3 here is CASSGGVRFHEQYF. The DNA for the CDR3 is TGTGCCAGCAGTGGAGGGGTACGGTTCCACGAGCAGTACTTC.

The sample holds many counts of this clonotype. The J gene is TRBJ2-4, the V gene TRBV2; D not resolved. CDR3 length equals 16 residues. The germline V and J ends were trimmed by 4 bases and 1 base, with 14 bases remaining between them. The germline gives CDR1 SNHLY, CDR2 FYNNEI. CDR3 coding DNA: TGTGCCAGCAGTGTTACTTCCACTGGGGCCAAAAACATTCAGTACTTC. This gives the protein CASSVTSTGAKNIQYF.

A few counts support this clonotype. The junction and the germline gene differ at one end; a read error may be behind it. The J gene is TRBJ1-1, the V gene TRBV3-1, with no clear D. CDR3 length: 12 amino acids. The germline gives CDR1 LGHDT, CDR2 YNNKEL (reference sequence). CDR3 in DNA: TGTGCCAGCAGCCTTAGGAACACTAAAGCTTTCTTT. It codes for CASSLRNTKAFF.